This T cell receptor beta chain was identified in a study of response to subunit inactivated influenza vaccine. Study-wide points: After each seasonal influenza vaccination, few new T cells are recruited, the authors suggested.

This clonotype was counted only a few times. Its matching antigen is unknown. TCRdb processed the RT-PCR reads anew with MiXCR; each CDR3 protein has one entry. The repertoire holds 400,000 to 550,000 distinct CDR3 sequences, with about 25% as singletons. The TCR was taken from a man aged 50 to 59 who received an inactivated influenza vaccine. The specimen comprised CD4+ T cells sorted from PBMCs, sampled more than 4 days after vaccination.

The CDR3 protein is CSARHPTYEQYF. The DNA for the CDR3 is TGCAGTGCTAGACATCCCACCTACGAGCAGTACTTC. This chain uses TRBV20-1 with TRBJ2-7, with no clear D. This CDR3 contains 12 residues. The ends were cut back, 2 bases at V and 2 bases at J, with 7 bases in the middle. Germline CDR1 and CDR2: DFQATT and SNEGSKA (reference sequence).